This TCR beta chain was identified during a study of technical replicates of blood from a few donors. Trimming took 3 bases from V and 4 from J, leaving 20 bases between them. CDR1 LNHDA and CDR2 SQIVND come from the germline V gene (reference sequence). The CDR3 sequence is 17 residues long. TCRdb's copy holds only in-frame clones and misses some; the assay was immunoSEQ multiplex PCR. The sample lists under 85,000 clones, roughly 96% seen once, with 0.3% to 0.35% in the top ten. This clone is a singleton in its sample. Sequenced: T cells isolated from PBMCs. The clonotype comes from a human donor in good health. The chain uses TRBV19 and TRBJ2-3; a possible D gene is TRBD1 (6 bases). The CDR3: CASSMHWQGKVPDTQYF. The CDR3 DNA reads as TGTGCCAGTAGTATGCATTGGCAGGGGAAAGTCCCAGATACGCAGTATTTT.